This TCR beta chain was identified during a study of beta chain features in type 1 diabetes. General study findings and limits: Relative to healthy donors, patients appeared to have naive, central memory and Treg TCRB repertoires that were more similar. Any PCR bias toward short templates would affect both groups alike.

This clone was seen a few times. Its matching antigen is unknown. Expressed TCRB transcripts got sequenced, as all isolated RNA was reverse transcribed. This table comes from immunoSEQ multiplex PCR, and its TCRdb copy is limited to in-frame clones, with some not included. The data show about 260,000 clones, around 65% seen once. Germline assignment: CDR1 MGHDK and CDR2 SYGVNS. This CDR3 comprises 16 residues. The V end was cut by 1 base, the J end by 4 bases, with 11 bases between. Researchers reported sorting CD4+ naive, central memory, regulatory and stem cell-like memory cells via CD45RO/CCR7/CD25/CD127/CD95/CD27. Sorted cells reached over 95% purity in every population.

Sequenced: naive CD4+ T cells from blood. The rearrangement uses TRBV25-1 and TRBJ1-6; TRBD1 might be the D (5 bases). This clonotype was obtained from a man aged 25 to 45 in good health. For the CDR3, the DNA is TGTGCCAGCAGTGAATTTAGGGGTTCTTATAATTCACCCCTCCACTTT. Translated, it gives CASSEFRGSYNSPLHF. The entire variable domain, with the rest obtained from reference TRBV25-1 and TRBJ1-6, is as follows: EADIYQTPRYLVIGTGKKITLECSQTMGHDKMYWYQQDPGMELHLIHYSYGVNSTEKGDLSSESTVSRIRTEHFPLTLESARPSHTSQYLCASSEFRGSYNSPLHFGNGTRLTVT.